The next 5 T cell receptor beta chains were all read from a single sample in a study of blood T cell repertoires in COVID-19. Using immunoSEQ multiplex PCR, the repertoire was profiled, and TCRdb retains in-frame clones only, with some absent. The sample contains about 72,000 clones, more than 75% of which appear only once. The sample consisted of peripheral blood. These receptors all come from an older woman with acute or convalescent COVID-19.

This sequence joins TRBV19 and TRBJ2-1; 10 positions match TRBD1. Per germline, CDR1 LNHDA and CDR2 SQIVND (reference sequence). With V trimmed by 4 bases and J by 5 bases, 5 bases remained unmatched. The CDR3 length is 15 residues. The CDR3 DNA follows: TGTGCCAGTAGTAGGGGACAGGGGACGAACAATGAGCAGTTCTTC. Its translation is CASSRGQGTNNEQFF.

The chain has TRBV5-6 and TRBJ2-1; tentative D call: TRBD2 (7 bases). V shed 1 base and J shed 5 bases, with 13 bases lying between them. The CDR3 runs to 15 residues. Looked up from germline, CDR1 is SGHDT and CDR2 is YYEEEE. CDR3 nucleotide sequence: TGTGCCAGCAGCTTGTTCGGGGGGCAGGACAATGAGCAGTTCTTC. It encodes CASSLFGGQDNEQFF.

CDR3 nucleotides: TGTGCCAGCAGCCAAGATATGGGCCAGGCGCAGTACTTC. This encodes CASSQDMGQAQYF. This sequence joins TRBV3-1 (or the pseudogene TRBV3-2) and TRBJ2-7; D remains unclear. Germline V gene lookup returns CDR1 LGHDT and CDR2 YNNKEL (reference sequence). Trimming removed 0 bases at V and 9 bases at J, with 12 bases between. CDR3 size: 13 residues.

The chain joins TRBV4-2 to TRBJ2-3, with D possibly TRBD1 on 5 matching bases. This CDR3 has 13 amino acids. CDR1 is LGHNA and CDR2 is YNFKEQ in the germline V gene. Trimming removed 0 bases from V and 8 bases from J, with 9 bases in between. CDR3: CASSQDLGRTQYF. CDR3 coding DNA: TGTGCCAGCAGCCAAGATTTGGGGCGTACGCAGTATTTT.

The chain couples TRBV5-4 to TRBJ2-3, with TRBD2 matching over 10 bases. J lost 5 bases, V lost 7 bases, and 10 bases had no gene match. In germline, CDR1 is SGHNT, CDR2 YYREEE (reference sequence). This CDR3 has 15 residues. CDR3 residues: CASGYSGGQEDTQYF. The DNA for the CDR3 is TGTGCCAGCGGATATAGCGGGGGGCAAGAAGATACGCAGTATTTT.